This record looks at one T cell receptor beta chain sequence and its context. The antigen is unknown. With 60 Vbeta and 13 Jbeta primers, the PCR was carried out. Profiling relied on immunoSEQ multiplex PCR, and the TCRdb table lists in-frame clones only, not all of them. This sample carries fewer than 250,000 clones, over 70% of them seen once, and the ten largest clones take less than 4%. CDR1 and CDR2 from the germline V gene are SNHLY and FYNNEI. This CDR3 region has 11 residues. The ends were cut back, 8 bases at V and 3 bases at J, with 7 bases in the middle. These data belong to a study of cytomegalovirus exposure and HLA in healthy donors. Study observations and caveats: Sequencing likely generated an artifact that appeared as a cluster of highly shared sequence variants.

The chain combines TRBV2 with TRBJ1-2, with D unresolved. This TCR was sampled from a woman between 25 and 40 years old in good health and CMV-seropositive. The sequenced sample was PBMCs. CDR3 sequence: CASPDYYGYTF. The CDR3, as DNA: TGTGCCAGCCCGGACTACTATGGCTACACCTTC.